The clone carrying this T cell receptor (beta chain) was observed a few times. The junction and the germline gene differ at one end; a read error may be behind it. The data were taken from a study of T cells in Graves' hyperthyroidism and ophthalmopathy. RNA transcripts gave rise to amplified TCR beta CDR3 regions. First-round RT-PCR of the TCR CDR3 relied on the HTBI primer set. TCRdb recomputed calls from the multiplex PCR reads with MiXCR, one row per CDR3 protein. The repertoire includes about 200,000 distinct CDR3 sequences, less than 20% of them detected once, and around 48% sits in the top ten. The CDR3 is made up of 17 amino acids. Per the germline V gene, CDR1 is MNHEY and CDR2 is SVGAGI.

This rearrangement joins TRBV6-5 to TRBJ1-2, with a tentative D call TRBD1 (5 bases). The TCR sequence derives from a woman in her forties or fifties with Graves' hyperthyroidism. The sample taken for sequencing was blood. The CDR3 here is CASSYWGDPNSNYGCTF. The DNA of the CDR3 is TGTGCCAGCAGTTACTGGGGGGACCCTAATTCTAACTATGGCTGCACCTTC.